Listed here are 20 T cell receptor beta chains from one sample, sequenced in a study of T cells after yellow fever vaccination. MiXCR was run by TCRdb on the 5' RACE reads, yielding one entry per CDR3 protein. The data contain 50,000 to 75,000 distinct CDR3 sequences, roughly 6.9% of them seen just once; the ten biggest clones take up approximately 37%. This sample comprised CD8+ T cells sorted from PBMCs, obtained on the day of the first yellow fever vaccination. The receptors shown here come from a man between 18 and 29 years old who received the YFV17D yellow fever vaccine.

This clonotype was seen ten or more times. V and J are TRBV29-1 and TRBJ2-2; 7 nucleotides match TRBD1. CDR1 SQVTM and CDR2 ANQGSEA come from the germline V gene. V lost 7 bases to trimming and J lost 4 bases; unmatched junction nucleotides: 6. This CDR3 region has 13 residues. The CDR3 region has the DNA TGCAGCGCCGGGACAGCTGGCACCGGGGAGCTGTTTTTT. Its protein product is CSAGTAGTGELFF.

This sequence joins TRBV10-3 and TRBJ1-4; weak D call: TRBD1 (5 bases). The germline V gene has CDR1 ENHRY and CDR2 SYGVKD. V was cut by 0 bases and J by 4 bases, with 9 bases left in between. The CDR3 runs 15 residues. CDR3 residues: CAISESGADNEKLFF. For the CDR3, the DNA is TGTGCCATCAGTGAGTCCGGGGCAGATAATGAAAAACTGTTTTTT.

The chain carries TRBV20-1 and TRBJ2-1, with D unclear. Germline V lookup: CDR1 DFQATT, CDR2 SNEGSKA (reference sequence). V gave up 7 bases and J gave up 0 bases, with 7 bases separating them. The CDR3 has 12 amino acids. The CDR3 sequence: CSGADSYNEQFF. The CDR3, as DNA: TGCAGTGGGGCGGACTCCTACAATGAGCAGTTCTTC.

This clonotype was seen at least ten times. For the CDR3, the DNA is TGTGCCAGCAGGAGCGTAGCGGGGGCCTTTTTGGGAACCGGGGAGCTGTTTTTT. It is translated as CASRSVAGAFLGTGELFF. The chain recombines TRBV27 with TRBJ2-2, with 9 bases matching TRBD2. Trimming at V came to 6 bases and at J to 5 bases, leaving 16 bases not matched to a gene. The CDR3 length is 18 residues. Germline V lookup: CDR1 MNHEY, CDR2 SMNVEV (reference sequence).

This clonotype occurred many times. The chain recombines TRBV7-9 with TRBJ2-3, with D perhaps given as TRBD1 or TRBD2 (5 bases each). V was pared by 5 bases and J by 7 bases, with 19 bases between. The CDR3 sequence is 15 residues long. Germline assignment: CDR1 SEHNR and CDR2 FQNEAQ (reference sequence). The CDR3 loop is CASSRSGTPKNTQYF. CDR3 coding DNA: TGTGCCAGCAGCAGATCAGGGACCCCGAAGAATACGCAGTATTTT.

The genes are TRBV4-1 and TRBJ2-1; no reliable D call. V was shortened by 3 bases and J by 6 bases, with 9 bases between the two germline ends. Germline V gene sequence: CDR1 MGHRA, CDR2 YSYEKL. This CDR3 is 13 amino acids long. CDR3 sequence: CASSQTTVNEQFF. The CDR3 bases are TGCGCCAGCAGCCAGACGACTGTCAATGAGCAGTTCTTC.

This rearrangement joins TRBV6-5 to TRBJ2-3; D is unresolved. The germline V gene has CDR1 MNHEY and CDR2 SVGAGI. Between the trimmed V and J ends, which lost 4 bases and 0 bases, there was a span of 17 bases. The CDR3 runs to 17 residues. CDR3 nucleotide sequence: TGTGCCAGCAGTTCATCCTCCTACACTTACAGCACAGATACGCAGTATTTT. It is translated as CASSSSSYTYSTDTQYF.

This chain uses TRBV5-8 with TRBJ2-1, with 10 bases lining up with TRBD2. The CDR3 consists of 14 residues. Trimming cost V 8 bases and J 2 bases; bases outside gene matches: 4. Looked up from germline, CDR1 is SGHTS and CDR2 is YDEGEE. CDR3 amino acids: CARNLAGAYNEQFF. The CDR3 bases are TGTGCCAGAAACCTAGCGGGAGCCTACAATGAGCAGTTCTTC.

This clonotype was seen many times. J is TRBJ2-7 and V is TRBV10-3; D is unresolved. CDR1 and CDR2 from the germline V gene are ENHRY and SYGVKD. The CDR3 loop spans 14 amino acids. Trimming removed 3 bases at V and 4 bases at J, with 13 bases between. This chain's CDR3 is CAISDLEKQYEQYF. The CDR3 DNA is TGTGCCATCAGTGATCTAGAGAAGCAGTACGAGCAGTACTTC.

This clonotype was recorded many times. J is TRBJ2-1 and V is TRBV3-1, with 8 bases identical to TRBD2. Trimming took 3 bases from V and 8 from J; bases not matched to a gene: 9. The CDR3 spans 15 residues. Germline V gene sequence: CDR1 LGHDT, CDR2 YNNKEL (reference sequence). CDR3 loop: CASSHFSGGYHEQFF. CDR3 in DNA: TGTGCCAGCAGCCACTTCAGCGGGGGTTATCATGAGCAGTTCTTC.

The sample holds many counts of this clonotype. The genes are TRBV9 and TRBJ1-1, with D unresolved. Germline CDR1 reads SGDLS; CDR2 reads YYNGEE. There are 13 residues in the CDR3. The germline V and J ends were trimmed by 4 bases and 4 bases, with 11 bases remaining between them. Here the CDR3 DNA reads TGTGCCAGCAGCCCCCAAGAACCCACTGAAGCTTTCTTT. Protein sequence: CASSPQEPTEAFF.

This clonotype was counted a few times. The chain is built from TRBV6-5 and TRBJ1-1; D uncertain. Germline V lookup: CDR1 MNHEY, CDR2 SVGAGI. Trimming cost V 0 bases and J 1 base, with 6 bases left between them. The CDR3 totals 14 residues. The CDR3 loop reads CASSYSKGNTEAFF. The CDR3 DNA is TGTGCCAGCAGTTACTCTAAAGGGAACACTGAAGCTTTCTTT.

The genes are TRBV6-2 or TRBV6-3 and TRBJ2-7; 10 nucleotides line up with TRBD1. Germline trimming cut 6 bases from V and 3 bases from J; bases unmatched to any gene: 2. Germline CDR1 reads MNHEY; CDR2 reads SVGEGT. The CDR3 spans 13 residues. Here the CDR3 reads CASSWTGGYEQYV. CDR3 in DNA: TGTGCCAGCAGCTGGACAGGGGGCTACGAGCAGTACGTC.

This clonotype was observed a few times. In DNA form, the CDR3 reads TGTGCCAGCAGCCAAGGAATGGCTGGCTACACCTTC. Translated, it gives CASSQGMAGYTF. V and J are TRBV14 and TRBJ1-2; D is unclear. Germline CDR1 is SGHDN and CDR2 is FVKESK. V gave up 1 base and J gave up 7 bases, with 7 bases separating them. The CDR3 runs 12 residues.

This clonotype occurred a few times. The CDR3: CASSHGLAGSYEQYF. CDR3 nucleotide sequence: TGTGCCAGCAGCCATGGGCTAGCGGGCTCCTACGAGCAGTACTTC. The J gene is TRBJ2-7, the V gene TRBV3-1, with 8 bases matching TRBD2. V dropped 3 bases and J dropped 0; count of bases not matched to a gene: 4. The CDR3 covers 15 residues. Germline CDR1 LGHDT, CDR2 YNNKEL (reference sequence).

This clonotype was recorded at least ten times. The chain combines TRBV29-1 with TRBJ1-1, with 7 bases fitting TRBD1. Losses at the gene ends were 7 bases for V and 3 bases for J; bases not matched to a gene: 8. The CDR3 is 13 amino acids. Per the germline V gene, CDR1 is SQVTM and CDR2 is ANQGSEA. CDR3 DNA: TGCAGCGCCTCACAGGGGTTACACACTGAAGCTTTCTTT. It encodes CSASQGLHTEAFF.

This clonotype was observed many times. This rearrangement joins TRBV5-5 to TRBJ2-7; tentative D call: TRBD1 (6 bases). Germline CDR1 SGHKS, CDR2 YYEKEE (reference sequence). The V and J ends lost 4 bases and 5 bases respectively, with 16 bases between them. CDR3 length: 14 amino acids. CDR3 DNA sequence: TGTGCCAGCAGCCGAGCTACAGGGAAGGACGAGCAGTACGTC. This sequence encodes CASSRATGKDEQYV.

This clonotype was found many times. The chain carries TRBV7-3 and TRBJ1-2; 7 nucleotides line up with TRBD1. Trimming removed 4 bases from V and 6 bases from J; junction bases left unmatched: 11. CDR3 length equals 15 residues. Per germline, CDR1 SGHTA and CDR2 FQGTGA. The CDR3 nucleotides are TGTGCCAGCAGCTCCTCTGGAGGGGGCGCGAATGGCTACACCTTC. Encoded protein: CASSSSGGGANGYTF.

This clonotype was counted at least ten times. The V and J genes are TRBV6-1 and TRBJ1-5; TRBD1 is a possible D gene (5 bases). CDR1 is MNHNS, CDR2 SASEGT, per germline. This CDR3 contains 14 residues. With 6 bases removed from V and 2 bases from J, the gap between germline ends came to 11 bases. The CDR3 DNA is TGTGCCAGCAGCCTGGGACCGGGCAATCAGCCCCAGCATTTT. It encodes CASSLGPGNQPQHF.

V gene TRBV7-6 combines with J gene TRBJ2-7; D could derive from TRBD1 or TRBD2 (5 bases each). CDR1 SGHVS and CDR2 FNYEAQ come from the germline V gene. V was pared by 2 bases and J by 6 bases, with 17 bases between. The CDR3 has 15 residues. The CDR3 coding sequence is TGTGCCAGCAGCTTAAGGGCTGGGACCCTCTCCGAGCAGTACGTC. This gives the protein CASSLRAGTLSEQYV.